These 32 T cell receptor beta chains came from one sample sequenced in a study of T cell repertoires in cytomegalovirus infection (dated by TCRdb to between 2019 and 2020). The sample was run on an Illumina HiSeq 1500. The public reads were reanalyzed by TCRdb: fastp trimming at Q25, MiXCR alignment, in-frame beta chains only. Rows with one shared CDR3 protein collapse into an entry with the most common genes and DNA. The sample includes about 350,000 distinct CDR3 sequences, with around a third observed a single time. Together, the top ten hold approximately 13% of the sample. The treatment or condition label here, explained by the study, means: in vitro stimulation with specific CMV peptide epitopes to enrich CMV-specific T cells. Antigens for these TCRs are unknown. The sample consisted of cultured PBMCs, taken from culture after CMV antigen stimulation. These receptors were taken from a human donor in good health (CMV status not recorded). Some clones in this sample may be carry-over from other donors' samples.

The rearrangement links TRBV28 to TRBJ2-1; 9 bases align to TRBD1. J was trimmed by 10 bases and V by 2 bases; bases with no gene match: 3. This CDR3 has 13 amino acids. From germline, CDR1 is MDHEN and CDR2 SYDVKM. The CDR3 region is CASSLQGTGEQFF. As DNA, the CDR3 is TGTGCCAGCAGTTTACAGGGGACAGGGGAGCAGTTCTTC.

In this sample, this clonotype turned up a few times. The J gene is TRBJ1-3, the V gene TRBV18; maybe TRBD1 (6 bases). Looked up from germline, CDR1 is KGHSH and CDR2 is LQKENI. The V end was cut by 0 bases, the J end by 0 bases, with 21 bases between. The CDR3 loop spans 20 amino acids. This chain's CDR3 is CASSPPESMGHAISGNTIYF. CDR3 DNA sequence: TGTGCCAGCTCACCACCCGAGTCGATGGGACACGCCATCTCTGGAAACACCATATATTTT.

This chain connects TRBV28 to TRBJ2-7; 7 bases align to TRBD2. Trimming cost V 8 bases and J 2 bases; bases outside gene matches: 6. The CDR3 spans 13 residues. Per the germline V gene, CDR1 is MDHEN and CDR2 is SYDVKM. In nucleotides, the CDR3 is TGTGCCAGCCGAGGGAGGGAGGCCTACGAGCAGTACTTC. Protein: CASRGREAYEQYF. The full variable domain, its missing parts supplied by reference TRBV28 and TRBJ2-7, is DVKVTQSSRYLVKRTGEKVFLECVQDMDHENMFWYRQDPGLGLRLIYFSYDVKMKEKGDIPEGYSVSREKKERFSLILESASTNQTSMYLCASRGREAYEQYFGPGTRLTVT.

The chain links TRBV2 to TRBJ1-3; tentatively, D is TRBD1 (6 bases). This CDR3 has 13 amino acids. Per germline, CDR1 SNHLY and CDR2 FYNNEI. The V end was cut by 9 bases, the J end by 4 bases, with 13 bases between. The chain's CDR3 is CARQQGAGNTIYF. CDR3 sequence (DNA): TGTGCCAGACAACAGGGAGCGGGAAACACCATATATTTT.

This chain links TRBV6-6 with TRBJ2-7; 11 bases are shared with TRBD2. This CDR3 comprises 14 residues. V lost 10 bases, J lost 3 bases, and 8 bases stayed unmatched. Germline V gives CDR1 MNHNY, CDR2 SVGAGI (reference sequence). The CDR3 DNA sequence: TGTGCCACCGCCTTTGGGACTAGCGGCTACGAGCAGTACGTC. This codes for CATAFGTSGYEQYV.

The table lists this clonotype with a few counts. The genes are TRBV4-1 and TRBJ1-2; TRBD1 matches at 7 bases. CDR1 and CDR2 from the germline V gene are MGHRA and YSYEKL. Trimming cost V 4 bases and J 4 bases; bases outside gene matches: 6. CDR3 length: 14 residues. The CDR3 nucleotides are TGCGCCAGCAGCCCCACAGGGGAATCCTATGGCTACACCTTC. Amino acid sequence: CASSPTGESYGYTF.

This clonotype was recorded a few times. The CDR3 coding sequence is TGCAGTGCTACCGACAGGGCGGATCAGCCCCAGCATTTT. As protein: CSATDRADQPQHF. The chain carries TRBV20-1 and TRBJ1-5; TRBD1 agrees at 7 bases. The germline V gene encodes CDR1 DFQATT and CDR2 SNEGSKA (reference sequence). CDR3 length: 13 amino acids. Unmatched junction bases numbered 5, after V lost 4 bases and J lost 5 bases.

CDR3: CASSPQGGYEQYF. The CDR3 DNA sequence: TGCGCCAGCAGCCCCCAGGGTGGTTACGAGCAGTACTTC. This chain connects TRBV4-1 to TRBJ2-7; the D gene is possibly TRBD1 (5 bases). V gave up 4 bases and J gave up 4 bases, with 11 bases separating them. Germline CDR1 MGHRA, CDR2 YSYEKL. This CDR3 is built from 13 residues.

The chain is built from TRBV7-9 and TRBJ2-1; the match to TRBD2 covers 7 bases. Germline values: CDR1 SEHNR, CDR2 FQNEAQ (reference sequence). This CDR3 has 15 residues. V lost 2 bases and J lost 6; bases outside the gene matches: 7. The CDR3 is CASSLPGLPSNEQFF. The CDR3 region has the DNA TGTGCCAGCAGCTTACCGGGACTACCTTCCAATGAGCAGTTCTTC.

Of note for this clonotype: This likely comes from a read error, as the CDR3 has no conserved phenylalanine or tryptophan at its end. This chain joins TRBV7-9 and TRBJ2-4; 7 bases fit TRBD2. The V and J ends lost 4 bases and 8 bases, in that order; junction bases with no gene match: 8. There are 14 residues in the CDR3. CDR1 and CDR2 (germline): SEHNR, FQNEAQ (reference sequence). CDR3 sequence (DNA): TGTGCCAGCAGCTCGGGACTAAGCGGAGACATTCAGTACTTA. Amino acid sequence: CASSSGLSGDIQYL.

This clonotype was counted many times. This sequence joins TRBV7-8 and TRBJ2-2; TRBD2 is a possible D gene (7 bases). Germline values: CDR1 SGHVS, CDR2 FQNEAQ. This CDR3 has 15 residues. Trimming pared 2 bases from V and 5 bases from J, leaving 12 bases between. Here the CDR3 reads CASSLQGRGTGELFF. The CDR3 coding sequence is TGTGCCAGCAGCTTACAGGGGAGGGGAACCGGGGAGCTGTTTTTT. Using reference TRBV7-8 and TRBJ2-2 for the parts outside the CDR3, the full variable domain is GAGVSQSPRYKVAKRGQDVALRCDPISGHVSLFWYQQALGQGPEFLTYFQNEAQLDKSGLPSDRFFAERPEGSVSTLKIQRTQQEDSAVYLCASSLQGRGTGELFFGEGSRLTVL.

The gene calls are TRBV12-3 or TRBV12-4 and TRBJ2-5; 13 bases map to TRBD2. After removal of 3 bases from V and 2 bases from J, the junction contained 3 bases not matched to a gene. This CDR3 is built from 16 residues. The CDR3 sequence: CASSLTSGRRQETQYF. The CDR3, as DNA: TGTGCCAGCAGTTTGACTAGCGGGAGGCGACAAGAGACCCAGTACTTC.

The chain has TRBV7-2 and TRBJ1-5; D gene ambiguous. The CDR3 runs to 15 residues. Germline-derived CDR1 and CDR2 are SGHTA and FQGNSA. The V end lost 1 base, the J end lost 7 bases, and 14 bases lay between the germline ends. CDR3 loop: CASSLGADPGQPQHF. CDR3 DNA sequence: TGTGCCAGCAGCTTAGGGGCGGACCCGGGGCAGCCCCAGCATTTT.

The chain is built from TRBV12-3 or TRBV12-4 and TRBJ2-3, with 10 nucleotides matching TRBD2. The CDR3 runs to 15 residues. Trimming removed 2 bases from V and 3 bases from J; junction bases left unmatched: 2. The CDR3: CASSLRGLATDTQYF. The CDR3 region has the DNA TGTGCCAGCAGTTTAAGGGGACTAGCGACAGATACGCAGTATTTT.

This clonotype came up many times. The gene calls are TRBV7-2 and TRBJ2-1; TRBD2 agrees at 10 bases. Unmatched junction bases numbered 6, after V lost 0 bases and J lost 7 bases. The CDR3 extends over 16 amino acids. The germline V gene encodes CDR1 SGHTA and CDR2 FQGNSA. The CDR3 DNA sequence: TGTGCCAGCAGCTTAGCGCCTAGCGGGAGTACGAATGAGCAGTTCTTC. Its translation: CASSLAPSGSTNEQFF.

This clonotype came up a few times. The CDR3 spells CASKVTGGPLGTEAFF. CDR3 sequence (DNA): TGTGCCAGCAAGGTGACAGGGGGCCCGTTAGGCACTGAAGCTTTCTTT. This chain links TRBV27 with TRBJ1-1; 10 nucleotides line up with TRBD1. The ends lost 7 bases at V and 4 bases at J; junction bases unmatched: 12. This CDR3 is built from 16 residues. Per germline, CDR1 MNHEY and CDR2 SMNVEV (reference sequence).

In DNA form, the CDR3 reads TGCAGCGTTGTGGGGCCGAGGAGCTCTGGGGCCAACGTCCTGACTTTC. Translated: CSVVGPRSSGANVLTF. This chain joins TRBV29-1 and TRBJ2-6; TRBD1 is a possible D gene (5 bases). This CDR3 contains 16 residues. From germline, CDR1 is SQVTM and CDR2 ANQGSEA. V lost 4 bases to trimming and J lost 0 bases, with 13 bases between them. Based on the CDR3 plus reference TRBV29-1 and TRBJ2-6, the full variable domain is SAVISQKPSRDICQRGTSLTIQCQVDSQVTMMFWYRQQPGQSLTLIATANQGSEATYESGFVIDKFPISRPNLTFSTLTVSNMSPEDSSIYLCSVVGPRSSGANVLTFGAGSRLTVL.

This clonotype has just a few counts. This chain joins TRBV7-2 and TRBJ2-5; 8 nucleotides line up with TRBD1. The CDR3 totals 15 residues. CDR1 and CDR2 (germline): SGHTA, FQGNSA. Germline trimming cut 1 base from V and 5 bases from J; bases unmatched to any gene: 6. The DNA of the CDR3 is TGTGCCAGCAGCTTAGTTGCGACAGGGGTGGAGACCCAGTACTTC. This sequence encodes CASSLVATGVETQYF.

This chain uses TRBV19 with TRBJ2-1; TRBD2 matches 10 bases. The germline gives CDR1 LNHDA, CDR2 SQIVND (reference sequence). This CDR3 spans 13 amino acids. Germline trimming cut 5 bases from V and 9 bases from J; bases unmatched to any gene: 4. For the CDR3, the DNA is TGTGCCAGTAGTTTACTAGCGGGACTTGAGCAGTTCTTC. It yields the protein CASSLLAGLEQFF.

This clonotype was seen many times. V gene TRBV7-8 combines with J gene TRBJ2-1, with 8 bases that match TRBD2. The V and J ends lost 6 bases and 7 bases, in that order; junction bases with no gene match: 14. The CDR3 has 16 amino acids. Germline assignment: CDR1 SGHVS and CDR2 FQNEAQ. In DNA form, the CDR3 reads TGTGCCAGCAGTCCCAGACGGGGGGGGGCGAGGAATGAGCAGTTCTTC. It translates to CASSPRRGGARNEQFF.

The V gene is TRBV4-2, the J gene TRBJ1-4; the D is unclear. The CDR3 consists of 16 residues. Germline V lookup: CDR1 LGHNA, CDR2 YNFKEQ. The V end was cut by 3 bases, the J end by 3 bases, with 14 bases between. Here the CDR3 DNA reads TGTGCCAGCAGCCAGGAAATGTTAGGGCCTAATGAAAAACTGTTTTTT. It translates to CASSQEMLGPNEKLFF.

The rearrangement links TRBV19 to TRBJ2-5; 7 bases are shared with TRBD2. The germline V gene has CDR1 LNHDA and CDR2 SQIVND (reference sequence). J gave up 4 bases and V 1 base, and 9 bases lay outside the gene matches. CDR3 length equals 16 residues. The CDR3 region is CASSIVGGGRGETQYF. The CDR3 DNA sequence: TGTGCCAGTAGTATAGTTGGGGGAGGGCGAGGAGAGACCCAGTACTTC. Together with reference TRBV19 and TRBJ2-5, the CDR3 gives the full variable domain: DGGITQSPKYLFRKEGQNVTLSCEQNLNHDAMYWYRQDPGQGLRLIYYSQIVNDFQKGDIAEGYSVSREKKESFPLTVTSAQKNPTAFYLCASSIVGGGRGETQYFGPGTRLLVL.

The CDR3 is CATSPGQGATNYGYTF. As DNA, the CDR3 is TGTGCCACCAGCCCTGGACAGGGAGCAACTAACTATGGCTACACCTTC. V usage is TRBV24-1 and J usage is TRBJ1-2, with 8 bases identical to TRBD1. After removal of 7 bases from V and 0 bases from J, the junction contained 9 bases not matched to a gene. Per germline, CDR1 KGHDR and CDR2 SFDVKD. This CDR3 has 16 amino acids.

This clonotype came up many times. The V call is TRBV28, the J call TRBJ2-5; possible D gene TRBD2, 5 bases. CDR3 length: 16 residues. Trimming took off 7 bases at V and 5 bases at J, with 23 bases between the two ends. Germline V gives CDR1 MDHEN, CDR2 SYDVKM. CDR3 DNA sequence: TGTGCCAGCATCCCTCGCCCTTGGGGAGAAAACGAGACCCAGTACTTC. This translates into CASIPRPWGENETQYF. The entire variable domain, with the rest obtained from reference TRBV28 and TRBJ2-5, is as follows: DVKVTQSSRYLVKRTGEKVFLECVQDMDHENMFWYRQDPGLGLRLIYFSYDVKMKEKGDIPEGYSVSREKKERFSLILESASTNQTSMYLCASIPRPWGENETQYFGPGTRLLVL.

Comment on this clonotype: A read error may explain this, as a much larger clone is one base away. The chain uses TRBV7-2 and TRBJ1-1; possible D gene TRBD1, 6 bases. Germline lookup yields CDR1 SGHTA and CDR2 FQGNSA. The length of the CDR3 is 17 residues. Deletions cut 8 bases from V and 1 base from J, with 23 bases between. The CDR3 loop is CASGPRGGGWANTEAFF. For the CDR3, the DNA is TGTGCCAGCGGCCCCAGGGGCGGTGGATGGGCGAACACTGAAGCTTTCTTT.

This chain joins TRBV24-1 and TRBJ2-3; D possibly corresponds to TRBD2 (7 bases). Germline CDR1 and CDR2: KGHDR and SFDVKD. V gave up 9 bases and J gave up 2 bases, with 23 bases separating them. The CDR3 runs 17 residues. Written as DNA, the CDR3 is TGTGCCACCTCACCATCCTCCTGGGGGGGCTCCACAGATACGCAGTATTTT. Protein sequence: CATSPSSWGGSTDTQYF.

This clonotype was counted a few times. V gene TRBV6-2 or TRBV6-3 combines with J gene TRBJ2-7; D is uncertain. CDR1 is MNHEY, CDR2 SVGEGT, per germline. This CDR3 is built from 14 residues. V lost 0 bases, J lost 7 bases, and 13 bases lay in between. In DNA, the CDR3 is TGTGCCAGCAGTTACTCGGACCCTGGGAAGGAGCAGTACGTC. Protein sequence: CASSYSDPGKEQYV.

This clonotype was observed a handful of times. The CDR3 DNA reads TGTGCCAGCAGCTTAACAGGGCGGGGGGTTCAGCCCCAGCATTTT. It encodes CASSLTGRGVQPQHF. The J gene is TRBJ1-5, the V gene TRBV7-2; the D gene is possibly TRBD1 (6 bases). V was pared by 2 bases and J by 6 bases, with 14 bases between. The CDR3 length is 15 residues. The germline V gene has CDR1 SGHTA and CDR2 FQGNSA.

The chain carries TRBV7-4 and TRBJ2-1; 7 bases fit TRBD2. Germline V gene data show CDR1 as SGHVT and CDR2 as SQSDAQ. Trimming removed 5 bases from V and 0 bases from J; junction bases left unmatched: 4. The CDR3 runs to 15 residues. CDR3 amino acids: CASSQRTSSYNEQFF. The CDR3 DNA sequence: TGTGCCAGCAGCCAAAGGACTAGCTCCTACAATGAGCAGTTCTTC.

The chain has TRBV2 and TRBJ2-2; D may correspond to TRBD1 or TRBD2 (5 bases each). Trimming removed 2 bases from V and 6 bases from J, with 10 bases in between. This CDR3 has 14 amino acids. Looked up from germline, CDR1 is SNHLY and CDR2 is FYNNEI. CDR3 nucleotide sequence: TGTGCCAGCAGTGAAATCGGGACCGCCGGGGAGCTGTTTTTT. Translation gives CASSEIGTAGELFF.

Comments on this clonotype: This may arise from a read error, as a much more abundant clone is one base away. V and J are TRBV7-2 and TRBJ2-7; 9 bases are a match to TRBD2. This CDR3 has 15 amino acids. V shed 1 base, J shed 2 bases, and the junction held 3 bases outside the gene matches. Germline lookup yields CDR1 SGHTA and CDR2 FQGNSA. CDR3 coding DNA: TGTGCCAGCAGCTTAGAGGCGGGAGGGCCCTACGAGCAGTACTTC. Protein product: CASSLEAGGPYEQYF.

For this clonotype: This is likely a read error, given that the CDR3 carries no conserved phenylalanine or tryptophan at its end. V and J are TRBV7-3 and TRBJ1-4, with a weak D call TRBD1 (5 bases). The CDR3 runs 13 residues. Germline V gene lookup returns CDR1 SGHTA and CDR2 FQGTGA. Trimming shortened V by 2 bases and J by 8 bases, and 9 bases separated the two germline ends. This CDR3 reads CASSLEGNEKLFY. The DNA for the CDR3 is TGTGCCAGCAGCTTAGAGGGGAACGAAAAACTGTTTTAT.